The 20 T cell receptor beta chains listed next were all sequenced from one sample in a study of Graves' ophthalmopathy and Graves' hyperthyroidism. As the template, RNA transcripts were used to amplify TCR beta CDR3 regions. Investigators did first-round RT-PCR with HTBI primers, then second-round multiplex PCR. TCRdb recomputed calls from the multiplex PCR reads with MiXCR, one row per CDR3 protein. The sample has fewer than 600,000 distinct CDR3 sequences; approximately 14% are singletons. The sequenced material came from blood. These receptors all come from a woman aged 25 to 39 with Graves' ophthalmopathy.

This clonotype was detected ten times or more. The CDR3 spells CASSPGTGLSGANVLTF. CDR3 DNA: TGTGCCAGCAGTCCCGGGACAGGGCTCTCTGGGGCCAACGTCCTGACTTTC. The gene calls are TRBV28 and TRBJ2-6; 9 positions match TRBD1. CDR3 length equals 17 residues. V lost 5 bases and J lost 0; bases outside the gene matches: 5. CDR1 MDHEN and CDR2 SYDVKM come from the germline V gene.

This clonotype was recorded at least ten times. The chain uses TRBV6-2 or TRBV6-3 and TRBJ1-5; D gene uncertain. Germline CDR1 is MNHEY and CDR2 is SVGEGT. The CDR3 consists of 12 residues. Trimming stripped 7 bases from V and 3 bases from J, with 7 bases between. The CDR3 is CASKRHNQPQHF. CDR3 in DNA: TGTGCCAGCAAGCGGCACAATCAGCCCCAGCATTTT.

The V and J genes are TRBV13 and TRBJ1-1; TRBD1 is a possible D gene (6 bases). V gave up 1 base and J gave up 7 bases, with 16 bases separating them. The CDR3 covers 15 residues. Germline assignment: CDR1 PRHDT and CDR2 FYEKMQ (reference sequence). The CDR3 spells CASSLASRVRGEAFF. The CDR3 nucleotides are TGTGCCAGCAGCTTAGCGAGTCGAGTCAGGGGTGAAGCTTTCTTT.

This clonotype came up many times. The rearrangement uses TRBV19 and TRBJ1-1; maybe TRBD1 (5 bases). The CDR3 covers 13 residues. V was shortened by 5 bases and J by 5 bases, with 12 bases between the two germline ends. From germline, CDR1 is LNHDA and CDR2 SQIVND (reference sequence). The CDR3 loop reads CASSASGQTEAFF. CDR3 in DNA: TGTGCCAGTAGTGCGTCAGGGCAAACTGAAGCTTTCTTT.

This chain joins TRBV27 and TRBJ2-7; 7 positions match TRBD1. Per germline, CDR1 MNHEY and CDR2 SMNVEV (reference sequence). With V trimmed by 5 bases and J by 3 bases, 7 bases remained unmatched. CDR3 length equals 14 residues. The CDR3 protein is CASSNLDRVYEQYF. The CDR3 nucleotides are TGTGCCAGCAGTAATCTTGACAGGGTCTACGAGCAGTACTTC.

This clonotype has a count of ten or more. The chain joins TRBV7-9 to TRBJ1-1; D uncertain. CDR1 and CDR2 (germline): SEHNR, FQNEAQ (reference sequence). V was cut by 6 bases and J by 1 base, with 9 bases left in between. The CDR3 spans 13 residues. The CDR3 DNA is TGTGCCAGCAGATTACAGCCGAACACTGAAGCTTTCTTT. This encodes CASRLQPNTEAFF.

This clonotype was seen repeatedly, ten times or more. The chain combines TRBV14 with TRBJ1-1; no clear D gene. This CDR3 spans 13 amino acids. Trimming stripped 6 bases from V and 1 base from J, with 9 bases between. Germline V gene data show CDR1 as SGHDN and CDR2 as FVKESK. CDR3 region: CASRPRENTEAFF. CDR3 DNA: TGTGCCAGCAGGCCCAGAGAGAACACTGAAGCTTTCTTT.

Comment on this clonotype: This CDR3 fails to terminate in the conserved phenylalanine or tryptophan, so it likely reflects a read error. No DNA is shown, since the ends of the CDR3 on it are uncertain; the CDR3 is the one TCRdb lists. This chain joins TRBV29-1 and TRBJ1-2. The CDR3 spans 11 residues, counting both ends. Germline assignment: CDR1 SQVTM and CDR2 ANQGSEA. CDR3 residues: CSVEGAYGYTY.

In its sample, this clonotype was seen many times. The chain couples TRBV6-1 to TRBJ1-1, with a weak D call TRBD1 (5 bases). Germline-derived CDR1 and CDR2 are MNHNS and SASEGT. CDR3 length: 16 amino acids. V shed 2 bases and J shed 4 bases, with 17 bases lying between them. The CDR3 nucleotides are TGTGCCAGCAGTGAACTCGGGCTCGAGAGGGGCACTGAAGCTTTCTTT. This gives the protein CASSELGLERGTEAFF.

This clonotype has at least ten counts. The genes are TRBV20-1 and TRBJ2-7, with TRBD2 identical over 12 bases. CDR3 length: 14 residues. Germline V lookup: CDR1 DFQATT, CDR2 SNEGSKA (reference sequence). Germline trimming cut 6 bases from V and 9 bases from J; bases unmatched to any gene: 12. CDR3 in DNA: TGCAGTGCCGCCCCTAGCGGGAGGGCTCCGGGGCAGTACTTC. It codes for CSAAPSGRAPGQYF.

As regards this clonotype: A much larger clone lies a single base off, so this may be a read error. The CDR3 DNA reads as TGCAGCGTTGACCTGACAGGGGACGGCACTGAAGCTTGCTTT. Amino acid sequence: CSVDLTGDGTEACF. The chain links TRBV29-1 to TRBJ1-1; 8 bases agree with TRBD1. Germline CDR1 and CDR2: SQVTM and ANQGSEA. This CDR3 contains 14 residues.

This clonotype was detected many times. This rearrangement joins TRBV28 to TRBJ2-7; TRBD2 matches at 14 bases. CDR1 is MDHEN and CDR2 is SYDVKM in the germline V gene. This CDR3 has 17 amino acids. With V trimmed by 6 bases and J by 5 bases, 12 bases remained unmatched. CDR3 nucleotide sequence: TGTGCCAGCAGCCCTATTGGGACTAGCGGGAGTAGAGACGAGCAGTACTTC. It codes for CASSPIGTSGSRDEQYF.

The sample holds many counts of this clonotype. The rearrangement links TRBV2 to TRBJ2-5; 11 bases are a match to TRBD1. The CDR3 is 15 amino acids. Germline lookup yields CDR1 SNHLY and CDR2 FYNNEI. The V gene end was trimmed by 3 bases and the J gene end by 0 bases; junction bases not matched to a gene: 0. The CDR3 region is CASSEGQGDQETQYF. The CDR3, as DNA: TGTGCCAGCAGTGAGGGACAGGGGGACCAAGAGACCCAGTACTTC.

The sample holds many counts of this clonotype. In DNA form, the CDR3 reads TGCAGTGCGGCCGAACAGGGGGCCGCGAACACCGGGGAGCTGTTTTTT. It yields the protein CSAAEQGAANTGELFF. The J gene is TRBJ2-2, the V gene TRBV20-1, with 9 bases lining up with TRBD1. The CDR3 consists of 16 residues. Germline CDR1 reads DFQATT; CDR2 reads SNEGSKA (reference sequence). The trim removed 6 bases at V and 0 bases at J, leaving 8 bases unmatched.

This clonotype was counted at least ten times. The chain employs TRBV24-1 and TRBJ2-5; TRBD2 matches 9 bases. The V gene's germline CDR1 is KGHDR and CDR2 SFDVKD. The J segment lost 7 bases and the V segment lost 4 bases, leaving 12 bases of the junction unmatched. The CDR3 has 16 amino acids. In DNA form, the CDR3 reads TGTGCCACCAGTGACACAACTAGCGGGCGCCGGGGGACCCAGTACTTC. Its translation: CATSDTTSGRRGTQYF.

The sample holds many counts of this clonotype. The DNA of the CDR3 is TGTGCCAGCACCTCGTTCGGGACAGCAGTGCAAGAGACCCAGTACTTC. It specifies CASTSFGTAVQETQYF. The chain recombines TRBV7-9 with TRBJ2-5; 7 bases are a match to TRBD1. The CDR3 runs to 16 residues. V shed 7 bases and J 2 bases; nucleotides not matched to a gene: 13. The germline gives CDR1 SEHNR, CDR2 FQNEAQ (reference sequence). Complete variable domain (other parts from reference TRBV7-9 and TRBJ2-5): DTGVSQNPRHKITKRGQNVTFRCDPISEHNRLYWYRQTLGQGPEFLTYFQNEAQLEKSRLLSDRFSAERPKGSFSTLEIQRTEQGDSAMYLCASTSFGTAVQETQYFGPGTRLLVL.

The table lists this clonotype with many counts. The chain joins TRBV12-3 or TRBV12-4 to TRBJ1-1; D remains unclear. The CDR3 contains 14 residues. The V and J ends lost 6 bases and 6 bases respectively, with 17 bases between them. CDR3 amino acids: CASRLTQAGAEAFF. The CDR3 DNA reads TGTGCCAGCAGACTAACCCAGGCGGGCGCTGAAGCTTTCTTT.

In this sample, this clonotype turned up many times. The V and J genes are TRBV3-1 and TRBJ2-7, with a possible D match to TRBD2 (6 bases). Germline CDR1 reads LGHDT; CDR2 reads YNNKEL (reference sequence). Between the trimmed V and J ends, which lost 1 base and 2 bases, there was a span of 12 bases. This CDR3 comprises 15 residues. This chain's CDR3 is CASSQAPGEAYEQYF. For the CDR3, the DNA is TGTGCCAGCAGCCAAGCACCGGGAGAAGCCTACGAGCAGTACTTC.

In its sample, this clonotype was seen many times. This chain's CDR3 is CASSSPGQGAYEQYF. As DNA, the CDR3 is TGTGCCAGCAGCTCCCCCGGGCAGGGAGCCTACGAGCAGTACTTC. The chain combines TRBV28 with TRBJ2-7; D may match TRBD1 or TRBD2 (5 bases each). Germline CDR1 MDHEN, CDR2 SYDVKM. V gave up 6 bases and J gave up 2 bases, with 17 bases separating them. The CDR3 loop spans 15 amino acids.

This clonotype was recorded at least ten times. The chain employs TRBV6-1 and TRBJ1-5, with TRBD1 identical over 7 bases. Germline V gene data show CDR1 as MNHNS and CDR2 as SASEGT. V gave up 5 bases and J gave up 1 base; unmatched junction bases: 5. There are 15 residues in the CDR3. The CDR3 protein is CASSTQGESNQPQHF. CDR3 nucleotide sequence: TGTGCCAGCAGTACCCAGGGGGAAAGCAATCAGCCCCAGCATTTT.